This T cell receptor (beta chain) came from a study of OX40 agonist ivuxolimab in advanced cancers. The germline V gene has CDR1 MDHEN and CDR2 SYDVKM. V was cut by 3 bases and J by 2 bases, with 10 bases left in between. The CDR3 length is 14 residues. TCRdb's table, derived via immunoSEQ multiplex PCR, lists solely in-frame clones and lacks some. Among tens of thousands of clones, 65% to 85% were seen once, and the ten largest hold about a fifth. The genes are TRBV28 and TRBJ1-2; D might be TRBD1 (5 bases). The clonotype originates from an adult with an advanced solid tumor such as melanoma, head and neck, liver or kidney cancer. The input for sequencing was CD4+ or CD8+ T cells sorted from blood, taken in a trial of the OX40 agonist ivuxolimab. CDR3 DNA: TGTGCCAGCAGTTTTCAGGGCTCAAACTATGGCTACACCTTC. Its translation: CASSFQGSNYGYTF.